A selection of T cell receptor beta chains follows, all from one sample in a study of monozygotic twins with inflammatory bowel disease. With the 5' RACE reads reprocessed, TCRdb shows one record per CDR3 protein and no DNA. Found here are fewer than 550,000 distinct CDR3 sequences; the top ten clones hold approximately 2.3%. Input material: blood. All receptors derive from a human donor with ulcerative colitis or Crohn's disease, or a healthy co-twin of an affected twin (not recorded which). Each CDR3 is given with its conserved first and last residue. Fields, in order: CDR3 protein, V gene, J gene.

CDR3aa: CASSGTSGSTDTQYF; v_gene: TRBV5-1; j_gene: TRBJ2-3
CDR3aa: CASSQDPAAGVTDTQYF; v_gene: TRBV4-3; j_gene: TRBJ2-3
CDR3aa: CASSLLAGSHNEQFF; v_gene: TRBV7-2; j_gene: TRBJ2-1
CDR3aa: CASSSKVGELFF; v_gene: TRBV27; j_gene: TRBJ2-2
CDR3aa: CASSQDGSYGYTF; v_gene: TRBV3-1; j_gene: TRBJ1-2
CDR3aa: CASSPPGTSGSYEQYF; v_gene: TRBV7-8; j_gene: TRBJ2-7
CDR3aa: CSAATSGRARYNEQFF; v_gene: TRBV20-1; j_gene: TRBJ2-1
CDR3aa: CASSPGGTFAYEQYF; v_gene: TRBV9; j_gene: TRBJ2-7
CDR3aa: CASSPAGVTGELFF; v_gene: TRBV7-2; j_gene: TRBJ2-2
CDR3aa: CAARGDSYNEQFF; v_gene: TRBV6-1; j_gene: TRBJ2-1
CDR3aa: CASMLGPYEQYF; v_gene: TRBV6-2/TRBV6-3; j_gene: TRBJ2-7
CDR3aa: CACPLGEGYNEQFF; v_gene: TRBV30; j_gene: TRBJ2-1
CDR3aa: CASSLARGGSMNTEAFF; v_gene: TRBV12-3/TRBV12-4; j_gene: TRBJ1-1
CDR3aa: CSASPRAGYTYEQYF; v_gene: TRBV20-1; j_gene: TRBJ2-7
CDR3aa: CASSLRGRQGLQETQYF; v_gene: TRBV7-3; j_gene: TRBJ2-5
CDR3aa: CASSQGGASNQPQHF; v_gene: TRBV7-9; j_gene: TRBJ1-5
CDR3aa: CSARDGTSGKDTQYF; v_gene: TRBV20-1; j_gene: TRBJ2-3
CDR3aa: CASSLAPTYEQYF; v_gene: TRBV7-9; j_gene: TRBJ2-7
CDR3aa: CASSSWGGLSYEQYF; v_gene: TRBV11-2; j_gene: TRBJ2-7
CDR3aa: CASSPRTGGPGELFF; v_gene: TRBV5-1; j_gene: TRBJ2-2
CDR3aa: CASSTWELNTEAFF; v_gene: TRBV12-3/TRBV12-4; j_gene: TRBJ1-1
CDR3aa: CASSQGDREGYTF; v_gene: TRBV3-1; j_gene: TRBJ1-2
CDR3aa: CATSRENTGELFF; v_gene: TRBV15; j_gene: TRBJ2-2
CDR3aa: CASSFQPNYGYTF; v_gene: TRBV6-2/TRBV6-3; j_gene: TRBJ1-2
CDR3aa: CASSLGVGTGIQETQYF; v_gene: TRBV12-3/TRBV12-4; j_gene: TRBJ2-5
CDR3aa: CASNRDADTQYF; v_gene: TRBV12-3/TRBV12-4; j_gene: TRBJ2-3
CDR3aa: CASSLSRQGRYGYTF; v_gene: TRBV27; j_gene: TRBJ1-2
CDR3aa: CASSPRWVAGGAEAFF; v_gene: TRBV12-3/TRBV12-4; j_gene: TRBJ1-1
CDR3aa: CASSTIGTNYGYTF; v_gene: TRBV18; j_gene: TRBJ1-2
CDR3aa: CASSLTNSGNTIYF; v_gene: TRBV11-2; j_gene: TRBJ1-3
CDR3aa: CATSLTGDRGETQYF; v_gene: TRBV15; j_gene: TRBJ2-5
CDR3aa: CASSLDRLNTEAFF; v_gene: TRBV5-1; j_gene: TRBJ1-1
CDR3aa: CASSDVGGSTDTQYF; v_gene: TRBV2; j_gene: TRBJ2-3
CDR3aa: CASSLMSGTRHEQFF; v_gene: TRBV7-3; j_gene: TRBJ2-1
CDR3aa: CATSDPFPRGELFF; v_gene: TRBV24-1; j_gene: TRBJ2-2
CDR3aa: CASSAGTRRDTQYF; v_gene: TRBV9; j_gene: TRBJ2-3
CDR3aa: CASSYSNPGQMNTEAFF; v_gene: TRBV6-5; j_gene: TRBJ1-1
CDR3aa: CSVRQGPTEAFF; v_gene: TRBV29-1; j_gene: TRBJ1-1
CDR3aa: CASSLTSENTGELFF; v_gene: TRBV27; j_gene: TRBJ2-2
CDR3aa: CAISELGASGGAGSYEQYF; v_gene: TRBV10-3; j_gene: TRBJ2-7
CDR3aa: CASSATSAFKNGELFF; v_gene: TRBV9; j_gene: TRBJ2-2
CDR3aa: CASSHRDRFSGANVLTF; v_gene: TRBV28; j_gene: TRBJ2-6
CDR3aa: CSAHPLRGEMSYEQYF; v_gene: TRBV20-1; j_gene: TRBJ2-7
CDR3aa: CAWSASSYEQYF; v_gene: TRBV30; j_gene: TRBJ2-7
CDR3aa: CASSYSGVPDRGLGYTF; v_gene: TRBV6-5; j_gene: TRBJ1-2
CDR3aa: CASSPTPGGGYTF; v_gene: TRBV7-2; j_gene: TRBJ1-2
CDR3aa: CASSLGSGGADEQFF; v_gene: TRBV5-4; j_gene: TRBJ2-1
CDR3aa: CASSPTRTGADNEKLFF; v_gene: TRBV4-3; j_gene: TRBJ1-4
CDR3aa: CASSLKGAEAFF; v_gene: TRBV7-9; j_gene: TRBJ1-1
CDR3aa: CASSPFPGIPPYEQYF; v_gene: TRBV27; j_gene: TRBJ2-7
CDR3aa: CASSLWGEKNEQFF; v_gene: TRBV27; j_gene: TRBJ2-1
CDR3aa: CASSLARVAGGSTEAFF; v_gene: TRBV5-5; j_gene: TRBJ1-1
CDR3aa: CASSWDRAIGTDTQYF; v_gene: TRBV5-1; j_gene: TRBJ2-3
CDR3aa: CAIRRDGNTEAFF; v_gene: TRBV10-3; j_gene: TRBJ1-1
CDR3aa: CATSTPGELFF; v_gene: TRBV24-1; j_gene: TRBJ2-2
CDR3aa: CASSHRTHEQYF; v_gene: TRBV7-6; j_gene: TRBJ2-7
CDR3aa: CASSPHLAQDTQYF; v_gene: TRBV11-2; j_gene: TRBJ2-3
CDR3aa: CASSSPGLPGRVNTEAFF; v_gene: TRBV5-5; j_gene: TRBJ1-1
CDR3aa: CAWRKQGDGSPLHF; v_gene: TRBV30; j_gene: TRBJ1-6
CDR3aa: CASSPHERSTDTQYF; v_gene: TRBV7-2; j_gene: TRBJ2-3